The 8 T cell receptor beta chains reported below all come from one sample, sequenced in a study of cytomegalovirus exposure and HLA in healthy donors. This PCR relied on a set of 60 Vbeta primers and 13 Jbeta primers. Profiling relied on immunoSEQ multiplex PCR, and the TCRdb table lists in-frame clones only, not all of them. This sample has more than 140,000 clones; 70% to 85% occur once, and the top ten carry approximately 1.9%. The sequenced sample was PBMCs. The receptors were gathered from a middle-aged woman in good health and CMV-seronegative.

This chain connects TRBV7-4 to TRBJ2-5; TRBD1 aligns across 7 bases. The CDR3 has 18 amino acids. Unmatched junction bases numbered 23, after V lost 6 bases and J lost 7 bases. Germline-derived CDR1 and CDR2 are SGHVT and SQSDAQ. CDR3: CASSSPGTAPTFGGTQYF. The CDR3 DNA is TGTGCCAGCAGTTCACCCGGGACAGCTCCGACCTTCGGAGGGACCCAGTACTTC.

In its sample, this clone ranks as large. In DNA form, the CDR3 reads TGTGCCAGCCATTTGGGGGGGCTTGATCAGCCCCAGCATTTT. Its protein product is CASHLGGLDQPQHF. The chain joins TRBV6-1 to TRBJ1-5; tentatively, D is TRBD1 (6 bases). The germline CDR1 and CDR2 sequences are MNHNS and SASEGT. Between the trimmed V and J ends, which lost 8 bases and 5 bases, there was a span of 16 bases. The CDR3 has 14 amino acids.

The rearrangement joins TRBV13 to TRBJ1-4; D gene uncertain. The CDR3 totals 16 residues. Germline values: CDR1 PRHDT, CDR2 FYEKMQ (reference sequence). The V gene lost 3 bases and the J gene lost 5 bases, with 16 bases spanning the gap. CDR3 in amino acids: CASSFRAHGGNEKLFF. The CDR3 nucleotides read TGTGCCAGCAGCTTCCGCGCCCACGGAGGCAATGAAAAACTGTTTTTT. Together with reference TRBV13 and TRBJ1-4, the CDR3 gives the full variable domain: AAGVIQSPRHLIKEKRETATLKCYPIPRHDTVYWYQQGPGQDPQFLISFYEKMQSDKGSIPDRFSAQQFSDYHSELNMSSLELGDSALYFCASSFRAHGGNEKLFFGSGTQLSVL.

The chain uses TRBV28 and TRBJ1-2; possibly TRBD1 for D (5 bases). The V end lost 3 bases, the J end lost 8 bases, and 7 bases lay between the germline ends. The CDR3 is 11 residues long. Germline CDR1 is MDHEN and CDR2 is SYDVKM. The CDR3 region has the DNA TGTGCCAGCAGTTTCCGACAGGGCTACACCTTC. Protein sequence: CASSFRQGYTF.

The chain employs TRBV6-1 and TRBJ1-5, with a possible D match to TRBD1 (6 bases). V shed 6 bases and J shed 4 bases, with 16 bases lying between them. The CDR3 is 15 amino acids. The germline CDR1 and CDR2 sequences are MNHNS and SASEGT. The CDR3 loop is CASSLQGSGNQPQHF. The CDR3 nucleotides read TGTGCCAGCAGCCTACAGGGATCCGGAAATCAGCCCCAGCATTTT.

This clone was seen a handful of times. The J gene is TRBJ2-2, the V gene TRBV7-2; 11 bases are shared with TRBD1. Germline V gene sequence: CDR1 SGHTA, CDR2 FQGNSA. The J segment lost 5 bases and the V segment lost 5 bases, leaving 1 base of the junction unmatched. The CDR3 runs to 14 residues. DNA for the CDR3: TGTGCCAGCAGCCGGGACAGGGGGACCGGGGAGCTGTTTTTT. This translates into CASSRDRGTGELFF.

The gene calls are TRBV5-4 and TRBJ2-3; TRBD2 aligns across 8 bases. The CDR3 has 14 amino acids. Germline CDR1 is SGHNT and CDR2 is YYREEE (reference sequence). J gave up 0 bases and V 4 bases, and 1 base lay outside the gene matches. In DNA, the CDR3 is TGTGCCAGCAGCACTAGCGGAAGCACAGATACGCAGTATTTT. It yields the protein CASSTSGSTDTQYF.

CDR3 sequence (DNA): TGTGCCAGCAGCCCTTGGAACAAACAGGACAACTCTGGAAACACCATATATTTT. Protein: CASSPWNKQDNSGNTIYF. V is TRBV7-9 and J is TRBJ1-3; D is perhaps TRBD1 (5 bases). The CDR3 spans 18 residues. The V end was cut by 5 bases, the J end by 0 bases, with 20 bases between. From germline, CDR1 is SEHNR and CDR2 FQNEAQ (reference sequence).